This TCR beta chain is drawn from a study of T cells in Graves' hyperthyroidism and ophthalmopathy. Study-level results: The majority of expanded thyroid clonotypes above 0.001 also appeared in blood. Ophthalmopathy could be told apart from stable hyperthyroidism with a 13 V-J model.

The V end was cut by 5 bases, the J end by 4 bases, with 11 bases between. The CDR3 contains 13 residues. Template material for amplifying TCR beta CDR3 regions consisted of RNA transcripts. TCR CDR3 underwent first-round RT-PCR with the HTBI primer set. MiXCR, run by TCRdb on the multiplex PCR reads, gives a single entry per CDR3 protein. The table includes around 520,000 distinct CDR3 sequences, around 24% detected once. Regarding this clonotype: Its matching antigen is unknown.

Patients affected by ophthalmopathy presented a Clinical Activity Score of at least 3, a NOSPECS grade of at least 4, and disease duration below 3 months. The sequencing sample was made of blood. The rearrangement links TRBV12-3 or TRBV12-4 to TRBJ1-2; D remains unclear. This clonotype originated in a woman aged 30 to 39 with Graves' ophthalmopathy. CDR3 bases: TGTGCCAGCAGTCCTTCCGCCTTCTATGGCTACACCTTC. Protein sequence: CASSPSAFYGYTF.